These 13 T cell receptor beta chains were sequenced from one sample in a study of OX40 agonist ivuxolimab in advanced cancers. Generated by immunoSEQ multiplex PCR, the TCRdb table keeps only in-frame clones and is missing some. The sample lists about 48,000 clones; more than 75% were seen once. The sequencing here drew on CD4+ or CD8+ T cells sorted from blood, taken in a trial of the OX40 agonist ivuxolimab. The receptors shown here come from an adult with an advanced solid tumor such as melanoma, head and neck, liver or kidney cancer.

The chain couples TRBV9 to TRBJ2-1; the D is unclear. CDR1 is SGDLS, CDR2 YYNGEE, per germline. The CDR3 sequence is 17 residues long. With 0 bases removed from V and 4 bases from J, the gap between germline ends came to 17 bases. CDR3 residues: CASSVDRDRTFYNEQFF. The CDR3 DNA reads TGTGCCAGCAGCGTAGATAGAGACCGGACGTTTTACAATGAGCAGTTCTTC.

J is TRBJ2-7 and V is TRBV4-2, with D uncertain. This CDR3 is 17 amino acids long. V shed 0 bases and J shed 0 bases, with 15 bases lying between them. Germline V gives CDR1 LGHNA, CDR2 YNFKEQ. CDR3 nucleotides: TGTGCCAGCAGCCAAGATGATGCTACGGTTAGCTCCTACGAGCAGTACTTC. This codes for CASSQDDATVSSYEQYF.

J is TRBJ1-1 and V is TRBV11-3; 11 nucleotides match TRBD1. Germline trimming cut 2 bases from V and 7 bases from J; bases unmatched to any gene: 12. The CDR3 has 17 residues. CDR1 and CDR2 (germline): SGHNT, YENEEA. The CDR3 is CASSLYDRDRGRNEAFF. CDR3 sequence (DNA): TGTGCCAGCAGCTTATATGATCGGGACAGGGGGAGAAATGAAGCTTTCTTT.

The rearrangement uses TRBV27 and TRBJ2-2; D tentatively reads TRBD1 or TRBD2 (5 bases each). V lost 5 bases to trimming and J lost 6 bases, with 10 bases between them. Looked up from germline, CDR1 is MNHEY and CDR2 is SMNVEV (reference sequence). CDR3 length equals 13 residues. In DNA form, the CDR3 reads TGTGCCAGCAGTCTGGTGGGGGCCGGGGAGCTGTTTTTT. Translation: CASSLVGAGELFF.

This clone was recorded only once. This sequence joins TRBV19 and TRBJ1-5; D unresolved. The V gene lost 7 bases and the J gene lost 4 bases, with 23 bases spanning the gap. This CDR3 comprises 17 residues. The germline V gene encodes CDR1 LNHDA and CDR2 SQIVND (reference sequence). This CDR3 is CASTHHQQSRSNQPQHF. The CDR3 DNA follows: TGTGCCAGTACTCACCATCAACAGTCGCGGTCGAATCAGCCCCAGCATTTT.

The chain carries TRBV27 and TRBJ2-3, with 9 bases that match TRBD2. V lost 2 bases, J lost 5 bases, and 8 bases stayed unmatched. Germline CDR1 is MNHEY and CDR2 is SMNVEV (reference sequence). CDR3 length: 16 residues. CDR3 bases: TGTGCCAGCAGTTTACTTAGCGGGAGTGTTGGAGATACGCAGTATTTT. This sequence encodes CASSLLSGSVGDTQYF.

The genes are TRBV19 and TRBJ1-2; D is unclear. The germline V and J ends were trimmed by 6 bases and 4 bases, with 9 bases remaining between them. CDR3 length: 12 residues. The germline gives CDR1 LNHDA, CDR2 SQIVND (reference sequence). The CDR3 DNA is TGTGCCAGTAGCCCTCTCTCCTATGGCTACACCTTC. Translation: CASSPLSYGYTF.

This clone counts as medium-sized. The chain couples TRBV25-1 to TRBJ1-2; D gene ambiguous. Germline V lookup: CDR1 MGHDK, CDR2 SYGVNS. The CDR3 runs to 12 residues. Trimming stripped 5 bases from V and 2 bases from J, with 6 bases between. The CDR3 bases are TGTGCCAGCAGTAACATAAACTATGGCTACACCTTC. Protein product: CASSNINYGYTF.

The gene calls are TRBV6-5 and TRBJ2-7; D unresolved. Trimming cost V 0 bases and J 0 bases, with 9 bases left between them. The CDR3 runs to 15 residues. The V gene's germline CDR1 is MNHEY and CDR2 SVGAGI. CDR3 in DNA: TGTGCCAGCAGTTACTCCGTTAGTAGCTCCTACGAGCAGTACTTC. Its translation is CASSYSVSSSYEQYF.

CDR3 residues: CASSLLSSGGAGTGELFF. CDR3 coding DNA: TGTGCCAGCAGTTTATTGTCTAGCGGGGGGGCTGGAACCGGGGAGCTGTTTTTT. The rearrangement links TRBV27 to TRBJ2-2, with 12 bases identical to TRBD2. The CDR3 has 18 residues. Unmatched junction bases numbered 8, after V lost 1 base and J lost 5 bases. Germline V lookup: CDR1 MNHEY, CDR2 SMNVEV (reference sequence).

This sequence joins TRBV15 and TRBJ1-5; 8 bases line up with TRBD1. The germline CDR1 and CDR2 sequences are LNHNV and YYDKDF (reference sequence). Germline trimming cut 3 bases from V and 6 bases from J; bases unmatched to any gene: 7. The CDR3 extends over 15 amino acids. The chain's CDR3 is CATSSEGGTGQPQHF. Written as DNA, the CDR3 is TGTGCCACCAGCAGTGAGGGTGGGACAGGTCAGCCCCAGCATTTT.

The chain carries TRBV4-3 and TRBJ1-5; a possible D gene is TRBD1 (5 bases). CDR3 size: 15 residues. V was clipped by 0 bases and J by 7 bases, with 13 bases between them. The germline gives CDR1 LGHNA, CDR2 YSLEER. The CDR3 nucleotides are TGCGCCAGCAGCCAAGATCTTGGGGGAGGCCAGCCCCAGCATTTT. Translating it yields CASSQDLGGGQPQHF.

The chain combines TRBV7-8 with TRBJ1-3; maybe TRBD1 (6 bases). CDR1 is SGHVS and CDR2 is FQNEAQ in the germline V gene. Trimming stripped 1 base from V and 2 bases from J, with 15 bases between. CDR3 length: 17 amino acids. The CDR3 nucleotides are TGTGCCAGCAGCTTAGGAGTGACCGGGACAACTGGAAACACCATATATTTT. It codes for CASSLGVTGTTGNTIYF.